The 30 T cell receptor beta chains below were found in one sample sequenced in a study of shared clonotypes between healthy human individuals. Sequencing used immunoSEQ multiplex PCR; TCRdb keeps in-frame clones, though not all of them. The data contain about 2.1 million clones, roughly 95% of them seen just once; the ten biggest clones take up about 1.7%. Positive CCR7 selection of CD45RO-negative cells yielded the naive CD8 cells, and terminally differentiated effector memory CD45RA+ cells were excluded. The source material was naive CD8+ T cells from PBMCs. These receptors were obtained from a man aged 18 to 29 in good health. Some clones in this sample may be carry-over from other donors' samples.

The CDR3 region has the DNA TGTGCCACCCGGACTAGCGGGCAAGAGACCCAGTACTTC. Translation: CATRTSGQETQYF. The chain uses TRBV11-2 and TRBJ2-5; 11 bases fit TRBD2. Trimming cost V 10 bases and J 2 bases; bases outside gene matches: 3. CDR3 length: 13 residues. Per the germline V gene, CDR1 is SGHAT and CDR2 is FQNNGV.

The chain employs TRBV19 and TRBJ2-5; D is possibly TRBD2 (6 bases). The CDR3 contains 14 residues. V was shortened by 4 bases and J by 5 bases, with 14 bases between the two germline ends. Germline V lookup: CDR1 LNHDA, CDR2 SQIVND (reference sequence). The CDR3 DNA follows: TGTGCCAGTAGTAGATCAGGTGGGGGGGAGACCCAGTACTTC. Its translation is CASSRSGGGETQYF. Full variable domain (remainder filled in from reference TRBV19 and TRBJ2-5): DGGITQSPKYLFRKEGQNVTLSCEQNLNHDAMYWYRQDPGQGLRLIYYSQIVNDFQKGDIAEGYSVSREKKESFPLTVTSAQKNPTAFYLCASSRSGGGETQYFGPGTRLLVL.

The chain couples TRBV7-2 to TRBJ2-5; D uncertain. V lost 5 bases and J 0 bases, leaving 10 bases between the germline ends. Germline CDR1 and CDR2: SGHTA and FQGNSA. CDR3 length equals 14 residues. CDR3 loop: CASSPRTDQETQYF. DNA for the CDR3: TGTGCCAGCAGCCCCCGGACGGACCAAGAGACCCAGTACTTC.

The count of this clone is one. Other DNA sequences in the sample encode the same CDR3. This sequence joins TRBV7-9 and TRBJ2-3, with D hard to call. V lost 0 bases and J 0 bases, leaving 1 base between the germline ends. CDR1 SEHNR and CDR2 FQNEAQ come from the germline V gene (reference sequence). This CDR3 contains 13 residues. CDR3 sequence (DNA): TGTGCCAGCAGCTTAGCGAGCACAGATACGCAGTATTTT. Amino acids: CASSLASTDTQYF.

The chain couples TRBV7-6 to TRBJ1-2, with 7 bases fitting TRBD1. The CDR3 runs to 12 residues. J was trimmed by 10 bases and V by 5 bases; bases with no gene match: 7. Germline V gene lookup returns CDR1 SGHVS and CDR2 FNYEAQ. The CDR3 sequence is CASSDWDSDYTF. The CDR3 nucleotides read TGTGCCAGCAGCGACTGGGACAGTGACTACACCTTC.

V usage is TRBV6-5 and J usage is TRBJ1-5; unclear D gene. Germline CDR1 and CDR2: MNHEY and SVGAGI. This CDR3 has 13 amino acids. The CDR3 region has the DNA TGTGCTATTTCGGGGTATAGCAATCAGCCCCAGCATTTT. Its protein is CAISGYSNQPQHF.

A word on this clone: Other DNA sequences in the same sample also yield this CDR3. V is TRBV6-6 and J is TRBJ2-7, with a possible D match to TRBD1 (5 bases). Germline-derived CDR1 and CDR2 are MNHNY and SVGAGI (reference sequence). The CDR3 runs to 14 residues. V shed 0 bases and J shed 1 base, with 7 bases lying between them. The CDR3 loop reads CASSYSGPSYEQYF. CDR3 bases: TGTGCCAGCAGTTACTCGGGGCCTTCCTACGAGCAGTACTTC.

The rearrangement joins TRBV15 to TRBJ1-2, with TRBD1 identical over 7 bases. Trimming cost V 1 base and J 3 bases; bases outside gene matches: 2. This CDR3 comprises 14 residues. Germline CDR1 LNHNV, CDR2 YYDKDF (reference sequence). The CDR3 nucleotides read TGTGCCACCAGCAGAGGGGACAGTCACTATGGCTACACCTTC. As protein: CATSRGDSHYGYTF.

The rearrangement joins TRBV28 to TRBJ2-3, with TRBD2 matching 9 bases. Looked up from germline, CDR1 is MDHEN and CDR2 is SYDVKM. With V trimmed by 2 bases and J by 3 bases, 9 bases remained unmatched. The CDR3 contains 17 residues. CDR3: CASSLGASGIETDTQYF. In DNA, the CDR3 is TGTGCCAGCAGTTTAGGGGCTAGCGGGATCGAAACAGATACGCAGTATTTT. The whole variable domain, remainder taken from reference TRBV28 and TRBJ2-3, is DVKVTQSSRYLVKRTGEKVFLECVQDMDHENMFWYRQDPGLGLRLIYFSYDVKMKEKGDIPEGYSVSREKKERFSLILESASTNQTSMYLCASSLGASGIETDTQYFGPGTRLTVL.

As DNA, the CDR3 is TGTGCCAGCAGTGTGGGACAGAGCAATCAGCCCCAGCATTTT. Translation: CASSVGQSNQPQHF. The V gene is TRBV6-5, the J gene TRBJ1-5; 7 nucleotides match TRBD1. Germline-derived CDR1 and CDR2 are MNHEY and SVGAGI. Unmatched junction bases numbered 2, after V lost 5 bases and J lost 1 base. The CDR3 is 14 residues long.

The chain joins TRBV10-1 to TRBJ2-3; TRBD1 agrees at 9 bases. V was pared by 7 bases and J by 2 bases, with 7 bases of the junction left unmatched. There are 15 residues in the CDR3. Germline values: CDR1 WNHNN, CDR2 SYGVQD (reference sequence). In DNA form, the CDR3 reads TGCGCCAGCACCAACCGGGACAGGGACACAGATACGCAGTATTTT. It encodes CASTNRDRDTDTQYF.

This clone came up a few times. The chain links TRBV28 to TRBJ1-2; D is undetermined. The CDR3 has 11 amino acids. Trimming removed 5 bases at V and 7 bases at J, with 8 bases between. Germline V gives CDR1 MDHEN, CDR2 SYDVKM. The CDR3 spells CASSGVVGYTF. DNA of the CDR3: TGTGCCAGCAGTGGCGTGGTTGGCTACACCTTC.

V usage is TRBV7-9 and J usage is TRBJ2-5; D gene ambiguous. This CDR3 is 16 amino acids long. Germline V CDR1 and CDR2: SEHNR, FQNEAQ (reference sequence). V was cut by 5 bases and J by 3 bases, with 19 bases left in between. DNA for the CDR3: TGTGCCAGCAGCCCGCACCGGGCCGAAGAGGAAGAGACCCAGTACTTC. It specifies CASSPHRAEEEETQYF.

V is TRBV6-5 and J is TRBJ2-3; D gene unclear. In germline, CDR1 is MNHEY, CDR2 SVGAGI. CDR3 size: 15 residues. V dropped 0 bases and J dropped 2 bases, with 9 bases sitting between them. This CDR3 is CASSYSARLTDTQYF. The CDR3 bases are TGTGCCAGCAGTTACTCGGCCCGGCTCACAGATACGCAGTATTTT.

The chain recombines TRBV30 with TRBJ1-5; D ambiguous. The CDR3 has 17 residues. Germline CDR1 and CDR2: GTSNPN and SVGIG (reference sequence). V lost 2 bases, J lost 0 bases, and 17 bases lay in between. In nucleotides, the CDR3 is TGTGCCTGGAGTCCCTACGACATGGCGATTAGCAATCAGCCCCAGCATTTT. Translated: CAWSPYDMAISNQPQHF.

The J gene is TRBJ2-7, the V gene TRBV11-1; no firm D call. This CDR3 has 14 residues. V lost 3 bases and J 5 bases, leaving 14 bases between the germline ends. Per the germline V gene, CDR1 is SGHAT and CDR2 is FQDESV (reference sequence). The CDR3: CASSLTPSRDEQYF. DNA for the CDR3: TGTGCCAGCAGCTTGACACCCTCCCGGGACGAGCAGTACTTC.

V usage is TRBV9 and J usage is TRBJ2-5; D gene unclear. V shed 0 bases and J shed 7 bases, with 10 bases lying between them. Germline V gene data show CDR1 as SGDLS and CDR2 as YYNGEE. The CDR3 contains 13 residues. The CDR3: CASSVGVKGTQYF. For the CDR3, the DNA is TGTGCCAGCAGCGTAGGCGTAAAGGGGACCCAGTACTTC.

This rearrangement joins TRBV19 to TRBJ1-1; no clear D gene. V was shortened by 3 bases and J by 4 bases, with 9 bases between the two germline ends. Germline V gives CDR1 LNHDA, CDR2 SQIVND (reference sequence). This CDR3 comprises 13 residues. CDR3 nucleotides: TGTGCCAGTAGTATGGTCAGAAGCACTGAAGCTTTCTTT. It is translated as CASSMVRSTEAFF.

CDR3 sequence: CASSPAGGREDTQYF. CDR3 DNA sequence: TGTGCCAGCAGCCCTGCCGGGGGTAGGGAAGATACGCAGTATTTT. J is TRBJ2-3 and V is TRBV5-6; D may be TRBD2 (6 bases). CDR3 size: 15 residues. Germline CDR1 is SGHDT and CDR2 is YYEEEE. Trimming cost V 4 bases and J 5 bases, with 17 bases left between them. Full variable domain (remainder filled in from reference TRBV5-6 and TRBJ2-3): DAGVTQSPTHLIKTRGQQVTLRCSPKSGHDTVSWYQQALGQGPQFIFQYYEEEERQRGNFPDRFSGHQFPNYSSELNVNALLLGDSALYLCASSPAGGREDTQYFGPGTRLTVL.

V usage is TRBV27 and J usage is TRBJ2-3; 11 bases fit TRBD2. The germline V gene has CDR1 MNHEY and CDR2 SMNVEV (reference sequence). The CDR3 covers 17 residues. The junction had 10 bases not matched to a gene; V was cut back by 3 bases and J by 5 bases. The CDR3 sequence is CASSLGRLAGTGDTQYF. The DNA for the CDR3 is TGTGCCAGCAGTTTGGGGCGACTAGCGGGAACGGGAGATACGCAGTATTTT.

V gene TRBV6-5 combines with J gene TRBJ1-1; a possible D gene is TRBD1 (5 bases). The CDR3 is made up of 16 amino acids. Between the trimmed V and J ends, which lost 2 bases and 0 bases, there was a span of 13 bases. CDR1 is MNHEY and CDR2 is SVGAGI in the germline V gene. The CDR3 loop is CASSYHIGTVNTEAFF. The CDR3 DNA reads TGTGCCAGCAGTTACCATATTGGGACGGTGAACACTGAAGCTTTCTTT.

This clone was observed once. V is TRBV7-8 and J is TRBJ2-1; 11 bases agree with TRBD1. Germline assignment: CDR1 SGHVS and CDR2 FQNEAQ. The CDR3 sequence is 15 residues long. Losses at the gene ends were 6 bases for V and 7 bases for J; bases not matched to a gene: 8. CDR3 DNA sequence: TGTGCCAGCAGAGCAGGACAGGGGGCAGTTAATGAGCAGTTCTTC. Its translation is CASRAGQGAVNEQFF.

This rearrangement joins TRBV7-8 to TRBJ2-7; TRBD2 is a possible D gene (6 bases). The CDR3 runs to 16 residues. CDR1 is SGHVS and CDR2 is FQNEAQ in the germline V gene. V lost 0 bases to trimming and J lost 2 bases, with 14 bases between them. The chain's CDR3 is CASSLAPGEGAYEQYF. The CDR3 DNA reads TGTGCCAGCAGCTTAGCGCCGGGAGAAGGGGCCTACGAGCAGTACTTC.

The chain carries TRBV7-9 and TRBJ2-2; D is possibly TRBD1 (6 bases). The CDR3 consists of 15 residues. Trimming took off 5 bases at V and 2 bases at J, with 12 bases between the two ends. Germline-derived CDR1 and CDR2 are SEHNR and FQNEAQ (reference sequence). The CDR3 bases are TGTGCCAGCAGCGCAGGACAGACCAACACCGGGGAGCTGTTTTTT. This encodes CASSAGQTNTGELFF.

The chain recombines TRBV13 with TRBJ2-1; 8 bases are a match to TRBD2. CDR1 and CDR2 from the germline V gene are PRHDT and FYEKMQ (reference sequence). This CDR3 region has 15 residues. After removal of 5 bases from V and 10 bases from J, the junction contained 13 bases not matched to a gene. Here the CDR3 DNA reads TGTGCCAGCAGCCATTGGGGTAGCGGGACTGAAGAGCAGTTCTTC. Translation: CASSHWGSGTEEQFF.

V gene TRBV7-9 combines with J gene TRBJ1-2; 9 bases match TRBD1. The CDR3 is made up of 14 amino acids. V trimming: 5 bases; J trimming: 8 bases; junction bases outside the gene matches: 9. The germline V gene encodes CDR1 SEHNR and CDR2 FQNEAQ (reference sequence). This CDR3 is CASSNDRGVGGYTF. DNA for the CDR3: TGTGCCAGCAGCAATGACAGGGGGGTCGGCGGCTACACCTTC.

This rearrangement joins TRBV15 to TRBJ2-1; either TRBD1 or TRBD2 may fit D (5 bases each). The germline V and J ends were trimmed by 8 bases and 7 bases, with 15 bases remaining between them. The germline V gene encodes CDR1 LNHNV and CDR2 YYDKDF (reference sequence). The CDR3 loop spans 13 amino acids. CDR3 in amino acids: CATRGPPGNEQFF. The CDR3 nucleotides are TGTGCCACCCGGGGACCCCCAGGGAATGAGCAGTTCTTC.

Turning to this clone: Other DNA sequences in this specimen translate into the identical CDR3. The V call is TRBV4-2, the J call TRBJ2-7, with 10 nucleotides matching TRBD2. This CDR3 contains 14 residues. The germline V gene encodes CDR1 LGHNA and CDR2 YNFKEQ. Trimming at V came to 1 base and at J to 3 bases, leaving 0 bases not matched to a gene. This chain's CDR3 is CASSQGTSGYEQYF. Here the CDR3 DNA reads TGTGCCAGCAGCCAAGGGACTAGCGGCTACGAGCAGTACTTC.

V usage is TRBV29-1 and J usage is TRBJ2-1, with 11 bases identical to TRBD2. J was trimmed by 4 bases and V by 8 bases; bases with no gene match: 7. Per germline, CDR1 SQVTM and CDR2 ANQGSEA. The CDR3 runs to 14 residues. CDR3 sequence (DNA): TGCAGCATGGGGGTAGCGGGAGGGTACAATGAGCAGTTCTTC. This encodes CSMGVAGGYNEQFF.

The chain links TRBV6-5 to TRBJ2-7; 10 bases agree with TRBD2. CDR1 is MNHEY and CDR2 is SVGAGI in the germline V gene. CDR3 size: 15 residues. Trimming removed 4 bases from V and 3 bases from J; junction bases left unmatched: 6. This CDR3 is CASSLLAGANYEQYF. CDR3 DNA: TGTGCCAGCAGTTTGCTAGCGGGAGCCAACTACGAGCAGTACTTC.